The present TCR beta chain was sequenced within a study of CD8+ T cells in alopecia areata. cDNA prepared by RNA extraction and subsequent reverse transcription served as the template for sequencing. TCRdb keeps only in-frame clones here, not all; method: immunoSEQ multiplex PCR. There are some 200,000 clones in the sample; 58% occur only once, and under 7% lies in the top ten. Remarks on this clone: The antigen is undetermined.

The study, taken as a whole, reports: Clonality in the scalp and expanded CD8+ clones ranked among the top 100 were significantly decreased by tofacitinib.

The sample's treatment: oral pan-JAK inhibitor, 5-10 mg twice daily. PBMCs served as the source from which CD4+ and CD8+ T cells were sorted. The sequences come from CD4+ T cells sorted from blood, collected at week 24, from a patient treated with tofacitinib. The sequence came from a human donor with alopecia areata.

DNA for the CDR3: TGTGCCAGCAGCTTATTCGATGGAAACACCATATATTTT. It yields the protein CASSLFDGNTIYF. The chain couples TRBV11-2 to TRBJ1-3; no definite D call. Germline V gene lookup returns CDR1 SGHAT and CDR2 FQNNGV. The V and J ends lost 2 bases and 3 bases respectively, with 5 bases between them. The CDR3 consists of 13 residues.